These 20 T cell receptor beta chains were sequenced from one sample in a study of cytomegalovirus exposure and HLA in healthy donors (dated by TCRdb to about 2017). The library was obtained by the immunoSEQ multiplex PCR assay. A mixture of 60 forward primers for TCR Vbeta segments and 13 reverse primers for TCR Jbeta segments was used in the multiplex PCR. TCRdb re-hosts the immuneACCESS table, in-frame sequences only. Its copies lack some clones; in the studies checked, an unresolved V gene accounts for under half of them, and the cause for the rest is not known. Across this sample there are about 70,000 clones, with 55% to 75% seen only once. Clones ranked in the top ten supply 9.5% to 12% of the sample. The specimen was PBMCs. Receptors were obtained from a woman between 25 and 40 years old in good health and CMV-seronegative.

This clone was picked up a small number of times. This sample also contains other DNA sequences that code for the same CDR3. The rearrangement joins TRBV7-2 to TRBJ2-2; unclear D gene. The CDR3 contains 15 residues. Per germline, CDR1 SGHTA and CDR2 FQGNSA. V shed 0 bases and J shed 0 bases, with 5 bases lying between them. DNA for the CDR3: TGTGCCAGCAGCTTAGCCCTCGCGAACACCGGGGAGCTGTTTTTT. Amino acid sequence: CASSLALANTGELFF.

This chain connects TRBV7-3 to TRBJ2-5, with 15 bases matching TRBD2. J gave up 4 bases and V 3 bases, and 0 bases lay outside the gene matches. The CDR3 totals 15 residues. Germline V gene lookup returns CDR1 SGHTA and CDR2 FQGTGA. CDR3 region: CASSLGLAGGETQYF. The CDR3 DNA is TGTGCCAGCAGCTTGGGACTAGCGGGGGGAGAGACCCAGTACTTC.

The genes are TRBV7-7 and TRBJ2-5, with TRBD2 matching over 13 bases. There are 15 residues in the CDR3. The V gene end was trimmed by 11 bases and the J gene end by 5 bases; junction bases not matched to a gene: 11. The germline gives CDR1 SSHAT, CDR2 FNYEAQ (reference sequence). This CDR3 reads CARKQLTSGGETQYF. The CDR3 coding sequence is TGTGCCCGTAAACAGCTGACTAGCGGGGGGGAGACCCAGTACTTC. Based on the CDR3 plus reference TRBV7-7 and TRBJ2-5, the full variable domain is GAGVSQSPRYKVTKRGQDVTLRCDPISSHATLYWYQQALGQGPEFLTYFNYEAQPDKSGLPSDRFSAERPEGSISTLTIQRTEQRDSAMYRCARKQLTSGGETQYFGPGTRLLVL.

CDR3 sequence (DNA): TGTGCCAGCAGCTCGGGACATCGCAATCAGCCCCAGCATTTT. It is translated as CASSSGHRNQPQHF. This chain uses TRBV5-8 with TRBJ1-5, with D perhaps TRBD1 (6 bases). V was clipped by 3 bases and J by 2 bases, with 9 bases between them. Germline V gives CDR1 SGHTS, CDR2 YDEGEE. CDR3 length: 14 amino acids.

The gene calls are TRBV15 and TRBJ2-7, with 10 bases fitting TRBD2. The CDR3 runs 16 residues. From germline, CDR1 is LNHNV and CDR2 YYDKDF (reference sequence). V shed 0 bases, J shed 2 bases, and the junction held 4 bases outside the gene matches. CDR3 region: CATSRESGLAAYEQYF. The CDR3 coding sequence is TGTGCCACCAGCAGAGAGTCTGGACTAGCGGCCTACGAGCAGTACTTC.

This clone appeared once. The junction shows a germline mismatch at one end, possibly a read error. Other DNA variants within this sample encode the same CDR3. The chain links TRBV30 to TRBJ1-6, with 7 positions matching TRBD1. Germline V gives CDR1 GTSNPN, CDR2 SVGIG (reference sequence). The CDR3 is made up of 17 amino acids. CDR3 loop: CAWSVFILGQNNSPLHF. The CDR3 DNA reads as TGTGCCTGGAGTGTATTCATACTGGGACAGAATAATTCCCCCCTCCACTTT.

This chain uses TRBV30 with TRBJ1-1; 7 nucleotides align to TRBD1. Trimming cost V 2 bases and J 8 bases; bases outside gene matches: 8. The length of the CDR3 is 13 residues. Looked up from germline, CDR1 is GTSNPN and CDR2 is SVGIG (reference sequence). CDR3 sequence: CAWSTGTVTEAFF. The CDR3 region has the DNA TGTGCCTGGAGTACGGGGACAGTGACCGAAGCTTTCTTT.

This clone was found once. The CDR3 coding sequence is TGTGCCAGCAGGGTTGAGGGAATCTCCTACGAGCAGTACTTC. Translating it yields CASRVEGISYEQYF. The chain uses TRBV11-3 and TRBJ2-7; D may be TRBD2 (5 bases). Germline CDR1 is SGHNT and CDR2 is YENEEA. The CDR3 covers 14 residues. Trimming pared 6 bases from V and 0 bases from J, leaving 12 bases between.

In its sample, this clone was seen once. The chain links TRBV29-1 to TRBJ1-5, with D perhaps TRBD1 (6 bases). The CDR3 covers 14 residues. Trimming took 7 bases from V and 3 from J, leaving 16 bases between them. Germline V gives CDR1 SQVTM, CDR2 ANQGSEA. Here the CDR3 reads CSAREGGYNQPQHF. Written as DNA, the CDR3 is TGCAGCGCCCGGGAGGGGGGCTACAATCAGCCCCAGCATTTT.

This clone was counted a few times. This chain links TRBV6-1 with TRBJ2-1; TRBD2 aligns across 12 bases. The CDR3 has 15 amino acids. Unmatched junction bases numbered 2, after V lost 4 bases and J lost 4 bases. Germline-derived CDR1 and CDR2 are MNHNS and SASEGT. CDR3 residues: CASSALAGGYNEQFF. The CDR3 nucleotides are TGTGCCAGCAGTGCCCTAGCGGGGGGGTACAATGAGCAGTTCTTC.

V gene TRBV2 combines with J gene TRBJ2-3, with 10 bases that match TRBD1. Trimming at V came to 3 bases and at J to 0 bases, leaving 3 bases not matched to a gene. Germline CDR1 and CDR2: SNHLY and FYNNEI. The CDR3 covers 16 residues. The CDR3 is CASSDTDRGSTDTQYF. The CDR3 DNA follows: TGTGCCAGCAGTGATACGGACAGGGGGAGCACAGATACGCAGTATTTT.

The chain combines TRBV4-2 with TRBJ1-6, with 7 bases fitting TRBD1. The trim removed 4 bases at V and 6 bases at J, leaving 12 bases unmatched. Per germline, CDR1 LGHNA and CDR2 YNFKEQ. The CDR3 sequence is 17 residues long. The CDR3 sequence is CASSPNPQGQSNSPLHF. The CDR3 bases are TGTGCCAGCAGCCCCAACCCCCAGGGACAGTCTAATTCACCCCTCCACTTT.

The CDR3 bases are TGTGCCAGCAGTTTGGGACAGCATGCCTACACCTTC. Its protein product is CASSLGQHAYTF. This chain connects TRBV28 to TRBJ1-2; 7 positions match TRBD1. CDR1 and CDR2 (germline): MDHEN, SYDVKM. Trimming at V came to 3 bases and at J to 10 bases, leaving 5 bases not matched to a gene. The CDR3 is 12 amino acids.

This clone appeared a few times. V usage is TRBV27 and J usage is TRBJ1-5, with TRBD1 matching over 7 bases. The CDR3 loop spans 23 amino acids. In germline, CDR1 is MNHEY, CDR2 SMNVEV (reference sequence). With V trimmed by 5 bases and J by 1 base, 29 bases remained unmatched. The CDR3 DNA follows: TGTGCCAGCAGTCCCATTTTTCCCGCCCATGGACAGGCGAGGAAGGGGAGCAATCAGCCCCAGCATTTT. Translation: CASSPIFPAHGQARKGSNQPQHF.

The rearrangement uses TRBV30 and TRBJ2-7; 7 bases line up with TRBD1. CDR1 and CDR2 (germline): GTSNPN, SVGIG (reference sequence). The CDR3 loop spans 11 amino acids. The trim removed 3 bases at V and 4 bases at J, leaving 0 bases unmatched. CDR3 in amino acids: CAWRGQYEQYF. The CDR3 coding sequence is TGTGCCTGGAGGGGACAGTACGAGCAGTACTTC.

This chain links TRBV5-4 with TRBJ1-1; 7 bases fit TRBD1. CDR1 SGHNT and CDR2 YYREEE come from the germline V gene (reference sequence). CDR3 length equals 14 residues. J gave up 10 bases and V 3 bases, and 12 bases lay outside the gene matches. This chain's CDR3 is CASSSKGGWARAFF. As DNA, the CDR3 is TGTGCCAGCAGCTCCAAAGGGGGCTGGGCAAGAGCTTTCTTT. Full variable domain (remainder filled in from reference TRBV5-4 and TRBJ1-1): ETGVTQSPTHLIKTRGQQVTLRCSSQSGHNTVSWYQQALGQGPQFIFQYYREEENGRGNFPPRFSGLQFPNYSSELNVNALELDDSALYLCASSSKGGWARAFFGQGTRLTVV.

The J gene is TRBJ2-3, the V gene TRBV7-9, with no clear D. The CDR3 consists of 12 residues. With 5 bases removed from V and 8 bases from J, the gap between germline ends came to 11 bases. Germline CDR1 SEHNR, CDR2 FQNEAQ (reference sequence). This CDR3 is CASSPGLPTQYF. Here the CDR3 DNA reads TGTGCCAGCAGCCCAGGTCTCCCTACGCAGTATTTT.

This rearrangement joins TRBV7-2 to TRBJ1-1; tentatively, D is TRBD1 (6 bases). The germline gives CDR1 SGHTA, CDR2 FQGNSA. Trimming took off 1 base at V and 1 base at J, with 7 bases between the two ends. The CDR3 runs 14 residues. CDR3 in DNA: TGTGCCAGCAGCTTAGAAGGGGGGAACACTGAAGCTTTCTTT. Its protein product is CASSLEGGNTEAFF.

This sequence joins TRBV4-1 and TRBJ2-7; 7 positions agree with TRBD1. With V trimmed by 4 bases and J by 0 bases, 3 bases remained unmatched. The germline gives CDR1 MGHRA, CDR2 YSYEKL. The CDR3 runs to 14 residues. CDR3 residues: CASSRQGFSYEQYF. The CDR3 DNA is TGCGCCAGCAGCCGACAGGGCTTCTCCTACGAGCAGTACTTC.

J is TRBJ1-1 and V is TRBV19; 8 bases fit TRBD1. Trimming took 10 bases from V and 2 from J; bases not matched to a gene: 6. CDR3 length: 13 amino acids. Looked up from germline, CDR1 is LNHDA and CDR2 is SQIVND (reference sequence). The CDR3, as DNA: TGTGCCACTCGGACAGGGACAAACACTGAAGCTTTCTTT. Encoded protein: CATRTGTNTEAFF.